The T cell receptor (beta chain) described here comes from a study of regulatory T cells in long-lasting Graves disease. The time point here: newly diagnosed GD, antithyroid drugs for less than 3 months. PBMC RNA was the source of the TCR library. The TCR beta library used iRepertoire HTBI primers with Arm-PCR amplification of CDR3. TCRdb ran MiXCR on the multiplex PCR reads and lists one entry per CDR3 protein. The table lists 520,000 or so distinct CDR3 sequences, about 12% of them singletons. The CDR3 covers 16 residues. The V gene lost 0 bases and the J gene lost 5 bases, with 17 bases spanning the gap. Germline values: CDR1 SGHNT, CDR2 YYREEE (reference sequence). This sample also belongs to another study, concerning T cells in Graves' hyperthyroidism and ophthalmopathy.

Material: peripheral blood mononuclear cells (PBMCs), obtained at new diagnosis, from a patient treated with antithyroid drugs. This TCR came from a woman aged 25 to 39 with Graves disease. The J gene is TRBJ1-1, the V gene TRBV5-4; no clear D. CDR3 amino acids: CASSLDPGPYETEAFF. CDR3 coding DNA: TGTGCCAGCAGCTTGGATCCCGGGCCGTATGAGACTGAAGCTTTCTTT. Full variable domain (outside the CDR3, taken from reference TRBV5-4 and TRBJ1-1): ETGVTQSPTHLIKTRGQQVTLRCSSQSGHNTVSWYQQALGQGPQFIFQYYREEENGRGNFPPRFSGLQFPNYSSELNVNALELDDSALYLCASSLDPGPYETEAFFGQGTRLTVV.